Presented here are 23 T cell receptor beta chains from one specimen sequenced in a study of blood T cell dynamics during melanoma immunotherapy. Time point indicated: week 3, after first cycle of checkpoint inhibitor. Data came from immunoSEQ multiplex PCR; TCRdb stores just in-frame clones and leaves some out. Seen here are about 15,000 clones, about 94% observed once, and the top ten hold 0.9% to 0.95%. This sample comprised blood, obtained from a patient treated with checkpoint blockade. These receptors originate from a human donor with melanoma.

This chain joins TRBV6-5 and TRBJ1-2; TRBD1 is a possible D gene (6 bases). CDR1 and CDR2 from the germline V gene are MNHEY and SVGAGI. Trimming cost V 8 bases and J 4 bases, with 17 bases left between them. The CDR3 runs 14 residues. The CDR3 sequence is CASGRGDRGYGYTF. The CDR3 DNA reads TGTGCCAGCGGAAGGGGGGATCGGGGCTATGGCTACACCTTC.

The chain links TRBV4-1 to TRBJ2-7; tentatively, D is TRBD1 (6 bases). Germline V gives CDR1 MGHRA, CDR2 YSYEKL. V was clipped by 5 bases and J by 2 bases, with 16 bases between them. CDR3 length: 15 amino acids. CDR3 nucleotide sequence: TGCGCCAGCAGCAGGCCAGGGGATAGCCCCTACGAGCAGTACTTC. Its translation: CASSRPGDSPYEQYF.

This CDR3 is CASSVDRGRDEQYF. DNA for the CDR3: TGTGCCAGCAGCGTGGACAGGGGGCGAGACGAGCAGTACTTC. V and J are TRBV6-1 and TRBJ2-7, with 11 bases identical to TRBD1. Unmatched junction bases numbered 6, after V lost 6 bases and J lost 5 bases. The CDR3 runs to 14 residues. Germline V gene data show CDR1 as MNHNS and CDR2 as SASEGT.

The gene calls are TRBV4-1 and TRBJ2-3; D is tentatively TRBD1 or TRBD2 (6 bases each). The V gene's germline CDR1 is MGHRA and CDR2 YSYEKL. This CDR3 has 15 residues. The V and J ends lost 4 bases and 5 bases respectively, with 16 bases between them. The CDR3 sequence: CASSPGGFLGDTQYF. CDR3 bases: TGCGCCAGCAGCCCCGGGGGCTTTCTGGGAGATACGCAGTATTTT.

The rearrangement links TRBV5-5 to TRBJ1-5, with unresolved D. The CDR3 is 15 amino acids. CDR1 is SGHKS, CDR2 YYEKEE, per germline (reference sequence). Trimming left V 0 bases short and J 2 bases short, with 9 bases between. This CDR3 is CASSLAPGGNQPQHF. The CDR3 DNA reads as TGTGCCAGCAGCTTGGCTCCGGGCGGCAATCAGCCCCAGCATTTT.

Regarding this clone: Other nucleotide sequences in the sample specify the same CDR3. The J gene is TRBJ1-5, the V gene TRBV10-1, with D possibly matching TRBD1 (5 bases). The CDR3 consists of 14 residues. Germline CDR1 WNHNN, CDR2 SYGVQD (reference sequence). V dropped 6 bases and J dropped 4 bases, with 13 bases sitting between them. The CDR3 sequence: CASSQGVGNQPQHF. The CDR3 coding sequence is TGCGCCAGCAGCCAGGGAGTAGGGAATCAGCCCCAGCATTTT.

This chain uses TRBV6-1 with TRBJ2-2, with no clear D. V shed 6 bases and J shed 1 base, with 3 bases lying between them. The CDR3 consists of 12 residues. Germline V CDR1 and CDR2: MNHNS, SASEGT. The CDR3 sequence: CASSENTGELFF. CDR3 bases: TGTGCCAGCAGCGAGAACACCGGGGAGCTGTTTTTT.

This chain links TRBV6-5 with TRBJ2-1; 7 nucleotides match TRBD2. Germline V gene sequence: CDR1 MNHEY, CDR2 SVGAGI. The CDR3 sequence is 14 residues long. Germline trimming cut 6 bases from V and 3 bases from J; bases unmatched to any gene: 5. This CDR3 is CASSPGLNYNEQFF. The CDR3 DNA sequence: TGTGCCAGCAGCCCGGGACTAAACTACAATGAGCAGTTCTTC.

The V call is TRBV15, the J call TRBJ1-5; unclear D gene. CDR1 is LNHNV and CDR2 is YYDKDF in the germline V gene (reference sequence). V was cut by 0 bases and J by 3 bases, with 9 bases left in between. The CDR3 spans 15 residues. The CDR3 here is CATSRDPLINQPQHF. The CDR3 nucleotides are TGTGCCACCAGCAGAGATCCCTTAATCAATCAGCCCCAGCATTTT.

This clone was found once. CDR3 amino acids: CASSFRGDQNTEAFF. Here the CDR3 DNA reads TGTGCCAGCAGCTTCCGAGGAGACCAGAACACTGAAGCTTTCTTT. This chain connects TRBV7-3 to TRBJ1-1; D not resolved. V lost 3 bases and J lost 1, with 12 bases in between. CDR1 and CDR2 (germline): SGHTA, FQGTGA. The CDR3 runs to 15 residues. Full variable domain (rest looked up from reference TRBV7-3 and TRBJ1-1): GAGVSQTPSNKVTEKGKYVELRCDPISGHTALYWYRQSLGQGPEFLIYFQGTGAADDSGLPNDRFFAVRPEGSVSTLKIQRTERGDSAVYLCASSFRGDQNTEAFFGQGTRLTVV.

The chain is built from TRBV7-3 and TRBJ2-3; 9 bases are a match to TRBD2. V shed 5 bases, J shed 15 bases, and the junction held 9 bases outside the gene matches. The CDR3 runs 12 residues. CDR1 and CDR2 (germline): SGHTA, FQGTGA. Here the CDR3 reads CASSPGTSLLYF. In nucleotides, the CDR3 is TGTGCCAGCAGCCCGGGGACTAGCCTACTTTATTTT.

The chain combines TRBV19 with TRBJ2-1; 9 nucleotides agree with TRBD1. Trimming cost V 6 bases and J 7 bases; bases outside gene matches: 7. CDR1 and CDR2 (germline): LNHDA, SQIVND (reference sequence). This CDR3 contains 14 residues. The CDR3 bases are TGTGCCAGTAGCGAAGACAGGGGGAGGAATGAGCAGTTCTTC. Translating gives CASSEDRGRNEQFF. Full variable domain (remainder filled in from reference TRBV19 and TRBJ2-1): DGGITQSPKYLFRKEGQNVTLSCEQNLNHDAMYWYRQDPGQGLRLIYYSQIVNDFQKGDIAEGYSVSREKKESFPLTVTSAQKNPTAFYLCASSEDRGRNEQFFGPGTRLTVL.

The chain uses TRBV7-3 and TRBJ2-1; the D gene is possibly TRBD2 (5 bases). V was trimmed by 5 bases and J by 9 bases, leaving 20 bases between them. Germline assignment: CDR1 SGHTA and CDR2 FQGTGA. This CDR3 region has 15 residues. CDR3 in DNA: TGTGCCAGCAGCCCTAACCCTGGGAGCCGAGGTGAGCAGTTCTTC. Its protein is CASSPNPGSRGEQFF.

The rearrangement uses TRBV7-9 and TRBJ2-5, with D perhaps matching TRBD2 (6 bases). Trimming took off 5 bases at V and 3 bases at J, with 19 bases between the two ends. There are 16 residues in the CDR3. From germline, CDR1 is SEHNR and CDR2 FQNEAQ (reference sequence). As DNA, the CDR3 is TGTGCCAGCAGCCCTTTGAGGTTTCGGGAGAAAGAGACCCAGTACTTC. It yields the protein CASSPLRFREKETQYF. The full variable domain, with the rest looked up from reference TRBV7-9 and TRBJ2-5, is DTGVSQNPRHKITKRGQNVTFRCDPISEHNRLYWYRQTLGQGPEFLTYFQNEAQLEKSRLLSDRFSAERPKGSFSTLEIQRTEQGDSAMYLCASSPLRFREKETQYFGPGTRLLVL.

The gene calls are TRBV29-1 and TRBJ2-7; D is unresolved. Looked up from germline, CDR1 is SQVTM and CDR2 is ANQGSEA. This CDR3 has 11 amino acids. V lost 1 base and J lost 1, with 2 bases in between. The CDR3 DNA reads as TGCAGCGTTGAAGGTTCCTACGAGCAGTACTTC. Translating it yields CSVEGSYEQYF.

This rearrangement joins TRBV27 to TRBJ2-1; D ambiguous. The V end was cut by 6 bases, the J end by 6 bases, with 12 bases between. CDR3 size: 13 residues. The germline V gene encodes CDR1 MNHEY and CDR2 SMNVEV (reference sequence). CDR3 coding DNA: TGTGCCAGCAGCCGCCGGAACGTCAATGAGCAGTTCTTC. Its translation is CASSRRNVNEQFF.

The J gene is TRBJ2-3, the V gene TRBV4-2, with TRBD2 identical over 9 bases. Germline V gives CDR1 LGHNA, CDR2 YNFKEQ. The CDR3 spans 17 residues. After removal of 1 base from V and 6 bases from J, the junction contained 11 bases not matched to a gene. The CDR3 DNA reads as TGTGCCAGCAGCCAAGGAACAGCGGGGGGTCAGTTTGATACGCAGTATTTT. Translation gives CASSQGTAGGQFDTQYF.

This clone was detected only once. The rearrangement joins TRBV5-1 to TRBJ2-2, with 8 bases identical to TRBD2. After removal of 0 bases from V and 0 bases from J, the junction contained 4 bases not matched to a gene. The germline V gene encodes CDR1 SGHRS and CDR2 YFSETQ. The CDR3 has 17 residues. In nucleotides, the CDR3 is TGCGCCAGCAGCTTGGTTGGTAGCGGGACGAACACCGGGGAGCTGTTTTTT. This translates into CASSLVGSGTNTGELFF.

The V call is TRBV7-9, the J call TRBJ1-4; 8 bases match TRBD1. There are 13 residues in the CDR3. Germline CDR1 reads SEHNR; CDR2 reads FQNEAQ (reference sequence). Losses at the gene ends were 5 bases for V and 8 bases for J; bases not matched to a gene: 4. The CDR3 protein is CASSRTGPEKLFF. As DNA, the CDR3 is TGTGCCAGCAGCCGGACAGGGCCGGAAAAACTGTTTTTT.

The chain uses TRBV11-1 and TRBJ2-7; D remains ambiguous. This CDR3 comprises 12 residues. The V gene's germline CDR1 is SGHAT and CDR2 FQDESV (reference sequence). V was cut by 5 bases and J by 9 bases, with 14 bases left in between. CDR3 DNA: TGTGCCAGCAGCCCTCAGTTTGGCGGGCAGTACTTC. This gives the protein CASSPQFGGQYF.

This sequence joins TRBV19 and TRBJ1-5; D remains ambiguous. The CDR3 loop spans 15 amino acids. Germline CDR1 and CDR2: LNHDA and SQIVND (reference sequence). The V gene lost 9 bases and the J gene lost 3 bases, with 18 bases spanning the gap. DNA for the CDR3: TGTGCCAGCAGCTTTCCTAAGGCCTCCAATCAGCCCCAGCATTTT. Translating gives CASSFPKASNQPQHF.

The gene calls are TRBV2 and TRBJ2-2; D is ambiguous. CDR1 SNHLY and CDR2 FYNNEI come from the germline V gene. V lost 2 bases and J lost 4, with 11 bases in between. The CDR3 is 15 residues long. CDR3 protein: CASSEQAGRTGELFF. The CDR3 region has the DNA TGTGCCAGCAGTGAACAGGCAGGTCGCACCGGGGAGCTGTTTTTT.

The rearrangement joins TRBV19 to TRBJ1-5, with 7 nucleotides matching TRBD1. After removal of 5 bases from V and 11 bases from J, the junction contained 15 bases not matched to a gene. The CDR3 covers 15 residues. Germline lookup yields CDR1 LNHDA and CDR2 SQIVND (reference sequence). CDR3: CASSPLGNPGGSQHF. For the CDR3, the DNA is TGTGCCAGTAGTCCGTTGGGAAACCCAGGGGGGTCCCAGCATTTT.